The clone carrying this T cell receptor (beta chain) was seen only a few times. Its cognate antigen is unknown. The data are from a study of cytomegalovirus exposure and HLA in healthy donors. The wider study: Genotyping showed roughly 77% of approximately 430 donors falling in the Caucasian-associated ancestry cluster.

Overall study results and limits: Rates of TCR association differed by HLA locus in a later analysis, with DRB1 highest and HLA-C lowest. Across donors, presence/absence analyses took sequencing depth to be roughly uniform. The majority of TCR sequences were rare, yet some public TCRs appeared in many donors.

The CDR3 extends over 15 amino acids. V was pared by 1 base and J by 1 base, with 10 bases between. Germline V gives CDR1 SGHVS, CDR2 FQNEAQ. PCR employed 60 Vbeta and 13 Jbeta primers. This table comes from immunoSEQ multiplex PCR, and its TCRdb copy is limited to in-frame clones, with some not included. The data show under 200,000 clones, around 77% seen once. Sample: PBMCs. The V call is TRBV7-8, the J call TRBJ2-5; D not resolved. This clonotype was obtained from a man aged 55-75 years in good health and CMV-seronegative. CDR3: CASSLDHSRQETQYF. The CDR3, as DNA: TGTGCCAGCAGCTTAGACCACAGCCGCCAAGAGACCCAGTACTTC. The full variable domain, rest sourced from reference TRBV7-8 and TRBJ2-5, is GAGVSQSPRYKVAKRGQDVALRCDPISGHVSLFWYQQALGQGPEFLTYFQNEAQLDKSGLPSDRFFAERPEGSVSTLKIQRTQQEDSAVYLCASSLDHSRQETQYFGPGTRLLVL.